The next 2 T cell receptor beta chains were all read from a single sample in a study of lung T cells in sarcoidosis with Löfgren's syndrome. In TCRdb, the reads were re-called with MiXCR into one record per CDR3 protein. The data show about 19,000 distinct CDR3 sequences, roughly a fifth seen once. Sequenced material: CD4+ T cells from bronchoalveolar lavage. Receptors originate from a human donor with sarcoidosis (Löfgren's syndrome or another form), or a control subject (not recorded which).

J is TRBJ2-3 and V is TRBV9, with 9 bases fitting TRBD2. CDR1 is SGDLS, CDR2 YYNGEE, per germline. V was pared by 7 bases and J by 2 bases, with 5 bases of the junction left unmatched. The CDR3 is 14 residues long. CDR3 residues: CASQAGGYTDTQYF. For the CDR3, the DNA is TGTGCCAGCCAGGCGGGAGGGTACACAGATACGCAGTATTTT.

This clonotype is classed as medium-sized (0.01 to 0.1%). The chain employs TRBV25-1 and TRBJ2-2, with D unresolved. V lost 3 bases to trimming and J lost 8 bases, with 13 bases between them. This CDR3 is built from 14 residues. CDR1 is MGHDK, CDR2 SYGVNS, per germline. Written as DNA, the CDR3 is TGTGCCAGCAGTGAGGAGCTGAGCCCGGGGGAGCTGTTTTTT. As protein: CASSEELSPGELFF.